This is a list of T cell receptor beta chains from one sample in a study of T cells in Graves' hyperthyroidism and ophthalmopathy. From the multiplex PCR reads, TCRdb called clonotypes with MiXCR, one entry per CDR3 protein. Of roughly 380,000 distinct CDR3 sequences listed, roughly 13% are singletons. The sequencing sample was made of blood. These receptors were taken from a woman aged 18-29 years with Graves' hyperthyroidism. The CDR3 runs from the conserved cysteine through the conserved F or W. The order of the fields is D gene, J gene, clone size, V gene, CDR3 protein, CDR3 DNA. The D gene is left open where the match is weak. Not every row has a clone size; where given, it reads once, few, many or a size class.

TRBD2 TRBJ2-7 many TRBV7-3 CASSLQRGSSYEQYF TGTGCCAGCAGCTTACAGCGGGGCAGCTCCTACGAGCAGTACTTC
- TRBJ2-5 - TRBV3-1 CASSRGDTTQYF TGTGCCAGCAGCCGGGGGGACACGACCCAGTACTTC
TRBD1 TRBJ2-7 - TRBV18 CASSGGQGLEQYF TGTGCCAGCTCCGGAGGACAGGGGTTAGAGCAGTACTTC
TRBD2 TRBJ2-7 many TRBV7-8 CASSSPGTSGNYEQYF TGTGCCAGCAGCTCCCCCGGGACTAGCGGTAACTACGAGCAGTACTTC
- TRBJ2-7 many TRBV11-1 CASSPRDQSYEQYF TGTGCCAGCAGCCCCCGGGATCAGTCCTACGAGCAGTACTTC
- TRBJ2-5 many TRBV20-1 CSARVTGQETQYF TGCAGTGCTAGAGTGACTGGCCAAGAGACCCAGTACTTC
TRBD2 TRBJ2-2 few TRBV14 CASSQGLAGVFANPLNTGELFF TGTGCCAGCAGCCAAGGACTAGCGGGAGTTTTCGCCAACCCACTGAACACCGGGGAGCTGTTTTTT
- TRBJ2-1 many TRBV20-1 CSARDLQDYNEQFF TGCAGTGCTAGAGATCTACAGGATTACAATGAGCAGTTCTTC
TRBD1 TRBJ2-5 few TRBV4-3 CASSELRQGSTQYF TGCGCCAGCAGCGAATTACGACAGGGGTCGACCCAGTACTTC
TRBD1 TRBJ2-7 many TRBV11-2 CASSSGTGNYEQYF TGTGCCAGCAGCTCCGGGACAGGGAACTACGAGCAGTACTTC
TRBD1 TRBJ2-1 - TRBV11-1 CASSFDRDVDEQFF TGTGCCAGCAGCTTCGACAGGGATGTTGATGAGCAGTTCTTC
TRBD1 TRBJ1-1 many TRBV6-2/TRBV6-3 CASSYSGTGVRNTEAFF TGTGCCAGCAGTTACTCGGGGACAGGGGTGAGGAACACTGAAGCTTTCTTT
- TRBJ1-2 - TRBV10-1 CASSDGVDYGYTF TGCGCCAGCAGTGATGGGGTGGACTATGGCTACACCTTC
- TRBJ2-5 many TRBV12-3/TRBV12-4 CASRGGRLETQYF TGTGCCAGCAGGGGGGGCCGGCTTGAGACCCAGTACTTC
- TRBJ2-5 many TRBV6-2/TRBV6-3 CASRWGETQYF TGTGCCAGCAGATGGGGGGAGACCCAGTACTTC
TRBD1 TRBJ2-7 - TRBV7-9 CASSPGFYGTGGEQYF TGTGCCAGCAGCCCCGGCTTTTATGGGACAGGGGGGGAGCAGTACTTC
TRBD1 TRBJ2-4 - TRBV12-3/TRBV12-4 CASSSRDRLAKNIQYF TGTGCCAGCAGTTCCAGGGACAGACTAGCCAAAAACATTCAGTACTTC
TRBD1 TRBJ2-7 many TRBV20-1 CSAKRDVGTAEYYEQYF TGCAGTGCTAAGAGGGATGTCGGGACAGCCGAATACTACGAGCAGTACTTC
TRBD2 TRBJ2-7 many TRBV7-2 CASSLGTSGGQYF TGTGCCAGCAGCTTAGGGACTAGCGGAGGGCAGTACTTC